This T cell receptor (beta chain) was documented in a study of blood T cell repertoires in COVID-19. The overall study: Italy, Spain and the United States were the sources of the convalescent and acute COVID-19 samples. T cells, B-cell-depleted T cells, or PBMCs provided the cDNA or gDNA that served as material.

The authors' processing: The assay estimated nucleated cells by amplifying reference gene primers. Clones were read by immunoSEQ multiplex PCR, and TCRdb kept only the in-frame ones, dropping some. Clonal size and the V and J genes are those of that table, whereas D and trimming came from the DNA. The table has approximately 80,000 clones, around 90% seen once; the top ten hold around 5.2%. The CDR3 extends over 13 amino acids. V dropped 4 bases and J dropped 3 bases, with 10 bases sitting between them. Germline loops: CDR1 SNHLY, CDR2 FYNNEI. Only a few counts were recorded for this clone. The sequence came from a man aged 35 to 55 with acute or convalescent COVID-19. The specimen sequenced was peripheral blood. The chain recombines TRBV2 with TRBJ2-7; D uncertain. CDR3 nucleotides: TGTGCCAGCAGTGTAACAGTATACTACGAGCAGTACTTC. Translating gives CASSVTVYYEQYF.